The next 23 T cell receptor beta chains were all read from a single sample in a study of T cells in Graves' hyperthyroidism and ophthalmopathy. Amplification of TCR beta CDR3 regions used RNA as the template. TCR CDR3 underwent first-round RT-PCR with the HTBI primer set. MiXCR, run by TCRdb on the multiplex PCR reads, gives a single entry per CDR3 protein. The table has around 440,000 distinct CDR3 sequences, approximately 15% seen once. Specimen: blood. These receptors were taken from a woman aged 18-29 years with Graves' hyperthyroidism.

This clonotype has ten or more counts. V usage is TRBV20-1 and J usage is TRBJ2-7, with D possibly matching TRBD2 (5 bases). Trimming shortened V by 0 bases and J by 2 bases, and 14 bases separated the two germline ends. This CDR3 is 15 amino acids long. The germline gives CDR1 DFQATT, CDR2 SNEGSKA (reference sequence). Written as DNA, the CDR3 is TGCAGTGCTAGAGATAACACAAAGACTACCTACGAGCAGTACTTC. Its translation is CSARDNTKTTYEQYF.

This clonotype was counted many times. This chain uses TRBV11-1 with TRBJ1-2, with a possible D match to TRBD1 (6 bases). CDR1 and CDR2 from the germline V gene are SGHAT and FQDESV (reference sequence). V lost 4 bases, J lost 5 bases, and 14 bases lay in between. This CDR3 is 14 amino acids long. CDR3 protein: CASSSSGTIYGYTF. The CDR3 DNA reads as TGTGCCAGCAGCTCATCCGGGACAATTTATGGCTACACCTTC.

This clonotype was seen repeatedly, ten times or more. The gene calls are TRBV5-1 and TRBJ2-3; D gene unclear. CDR1 and CDR2 from the germline V gene are SGHRS and YFSETQ. CDR3 length equals 15 residues. V was clipped by 4 bases and J by 0 bases, with 12 bases between them. The CDR3 protein is CASSTDWGSTDTQYF. For the CDR3, the DNA is TGCGCCAGCAGCACCGACTGGGGAAGCACAGATACGCAGTATTTT.

About this clonotype itself: A much larger clone sits a single nucleotide away, making a read error possible. The chain joins TRBV6-5 to TRBJ2-7; D is tentatively TRBD1 or TRBD2 (6 bases each). Trimming cost V 4 bases and J 6 bases, with 22 bases left between them. The germline V gene has CDR1 MNHEY and CDR2 SVGAGI. The length of the CDR3 is 16 residues. This CDR3 is CASSFSGGLGPSEQYF. The CDR3 DNA reads TGTGCCAGCAGTTTCTCCGGGGGCCTAGGCCCATCCGAGCAGTACTTC.

Comment on this clonotype: Possible read error: a much larger clone is one base away. V gene TRBV24-1 combines with J gene TRBJ2-2; D is perhaps TRBD1 (5 bases). V was pared by 6 bases and J by 8 bases, with 12 bases between. CDR3 length: 13 amino acids. Germline V gene data show CDR1 as KGHDR and CDR2 as SFDVKD. The CDR3 is CATSISGIGELFF. The CDR3 nucleotides read TGTGCCACCAGTATATCAGGGATAGGGGAGCTGTTTTTT.

The gene calls are TRBV4-1 and TRBJ1-6, with 7 bases fitting TRBD1. The germline gives CDR1 MGHRA, CDR2 YSYEKL. V lost 4 bases, J lost 4 bases, and 4 bases stayed unmatched. The CDR3 runs 15 residues. The chain's CDR3 is CASSRAGQYNSPLHF. CDR3 nucleotides: TGCGCCAGCAGCCGCGCGGGACAGTATAATTCACCCCTCCACTTT.

This clonotype was seen repeatedly, ten times or more. The gene calls are TRBV30 and TRBJ1-3; D gene uncertain. The CDR3 covers 13 residues. The V end was cut by 3 bases, the J end by 9 bases, with 15 bases between. Germline values: CDR1 GTSNPN, CDR2 SVGIG (reference sequence). The CDR3 DNA reads TGTGCCTGGAGGGGCAGTGGATTTCGCACCATATATTTT. It encodes CAWRGSGFRTIYF. The whole variable domain, remainder taken from reference TRBV30 and TRBJ1-3, is SQTIHQWPATLVQPVGSPLSLECTVEGTSNPNLYWYRQAAGRGLQLLFYSVGIGQISSEVPQNLSASRPQDRQFILSSKKLLLSDSGFYLCAWRGSGFRTIYFGEGSWLTVV.

This clonotype occurred many times. One end of the junction fails to match germline, which may point to a read error. The chain employs TRBV11-2 and TRBJ1-1; D is ambiguous. Germline V gene sequence: CDR1 SGHAT, CDR2 FQNNGV. The CDR3 length is 15 residues. This CDR3 is CASTLSRVMNTEAFF. The CDR3 region has the DNA TGTGCCAGCACCTTAAGTCGAGTGATGAACACTGAAGCTTTCTTT. Full variable domain (outside the CDR3, taken from reference TRBV11-2 and TRBJ1-1): EAGVAQSPRYKIIEKRQSVAFWCNPISGHATLYWYQQILGQGPKLLIQFQNNGVVDDSQLPKDRFSAERLKGVDSTLKIQPAKLEDSAVYLCASTLSRVMNTEAFFGQGTRLTVV.

This clonotype was picked up a small number of times. The V and J genes are TRBV5-1 and TRBJ2-1; TRBD2 agrees at 15 bases. Germline trimming cut 3 bases from V and 12 bases from J; bases unmatched to any gene: 7. This CDR3 has 15 amino acids. Germline assignment: CDR1 SGHRS and CDR2 YFSETQ. The CDR3 is CASSSGLAGGVVQFF. The DNA of the CDR3 is TGCGCCAGCAGCTCGGGACTAGCGGGAGGAGTCGTGCAGTTCTTC.

This clonotype was picked up many times. CDR3 sequence: CASSLSGRGQETQYF. The CDR3 coding sequence is TGCGCCAGCAGCTTGTCGGGACGGGGCCAAGAGACCCAGTACTTC. The chain joins TRBV5-1 to TRBJ2-5; possibly TRBD1 or TRBD2 for D (5 bases each). The length of the CDR3 is 15 residues. Trimming pared 1 base from V and 1 base from J, leaving 11 bases between. Germline V gene sequence: CDR1 SGHRS, CDR2 YFSETQ.

Many counts were recorded for this clonotype. This chain links TRBV20-1 with TRBJ2-1; D gene ambiguous. Germline loops: CDR1 DFQATT, CDR2 SNEGSKA (reference sequence). There are 13 residues in the CDR3. V was trimmed by 8 bases and J by 0 bases, leaving 11 bases between them. CDR3 region: CSFSESSYNEQFF. The CDR3 DNA sequence: TGCAGTTTCAGCGAGAGCTCCTACAATGAGCAGTTCTTC.

This clonotype was recorded many times. The chain couples TRBV12-5 to TRBJ2-7, with 11 bases matching TRBD2. This CDR3 has 16 amino acids. Germline V CDR1 and CDR2: LGHNT, FRNRAP. The junction had 5 bases not matched to a gene; V was cut back by 2 bases and J by 2 bases. CDR3 residues: CASGLNSGGAPYEQYF. The CDR3 nucleotides read TGTGCTAGTGGTTTGAATAGCGGGGGGGCACCCTACGAGCAGTACTTC.

This clonotype was seen repeatedly, ten times or more. This sequence joins TRBV10-3 and TRBJ2-1, with TRBD1 identical over 9 bases. Germline V gene sequence: CDR1 ENHRY, CDR2 SYGVKD. This CDR3 is built from 14 residues. Losses at the gene ends were 6 bases for V and 5 bases for J; bases not matched to a gene: 5. The DNA for the CDR3 is TGTGCCATCAGAGGGACAGGGAGGGACAATGAGCAGTTCTTC. Protein: CAIRGTGRDNEQFF.

V is TRBV29-1 and J is TRBJ2-2; no reliable D call. CDR3 length: 12 residues. Germline V lookup: CDR1 SQVTM, CDR2 ANQGSEA. V lost 4 bases and J lost 4, with 7 bases in between. CDR3 in amino acids: CSVAGTTGELFF. The DNA of the CDR3 is TGCAGCGTTGCCGGAACCACCGGGGAGCTGTTTTTT.

The table lists this clonotype with many counts. The rearrangement uses TRBV3-1 and TRBJ2-5, with 9 bases matching TRBD2. The junction had 4 bases not matched to a gene; V was cut back by 5 bases and J by 3 bases. The CDR3 covers 14 residues. From germline, CDR1 is LGHDT and CDR2 YNNKEL (reference sequence). The chain's CDR3 is CASSTIAGEETQYF. For the CDR3, the DNA is TGTGCCAGCAGCACCATAGCGGGGGAAGAGACCCAGTACTTC.

This clonotype was seen at least ten times. The chain links TRBV20-1 to TRBJ2-5; TRBD2 aligns across 10 bases. CDR1 is DFQATT, CDR2 SNEGSKA, per germline (reference sequence). The CDR3 length is 15 residues. The V segment lost 0 bases and the J segment 5 bases; nucleotides outside the gene matches: 6. The CDR3 DNA sequence: TGCAGTGCTAGAGATCAAGCGGGGGGGGGGGAGACCCAGTACTTC. Translating it yields CSARDQAGGGETQYF.

This clonotype appeared many times. CDR3 sequence: CASSLGGSNSPLHF. The CDR3 nucleotides are TGTGCCAGCAGTTTGGGGGGGAGTAATTCACCCCTCCACTTT. The V call is TRBV27, the J call TRBJ1-6, with a weak D call TRBD1 (5 bases). Trimming took off 3 bases at V and 6 bases at J, with 9 bases between the two ends. CDR3 length equals 14 residues. CDR1 and CDR2 (germline): MNHEY, SMNVEV (reference sequence).

The gene calls are TRBV20-1 and TRBJ1-5; possibly TRBD1 for D (6 bases). From germline, CDR1 is DFQATT and CDR2 SNEGSKA (reference sequence). The CDR3 is made up of 13 amino acids. Trimming took off 3 bases at V and 3 bases at J, with 9 bases between the two ends. The CDR3 loop reads CSARSGANQPQHF. In DNA, the CDR3 is TGCAGTGCTAGGTCAGGGGCCAATCAGCCCCAGCATTTT.

This clonotype was seen at least ten times. The rearrangement uses TRBV9 and TRBJ2-1; D gene ambiguous. Germline V gene lookup returns CDR1 SGDLS and CDR2 YYNGEE. This CDR3 has 14 residues. The V gene lost 5 bases and the J gene lost 5 bases, with 14 bases spanning the gap. The DNA of the CDR3 is TGTGCCAGCAGTGTCCGGGTAGGAGACAATGAGCAGTTCTTC. Its translation: CASSVRVGDNEQFF.

The chain is built from TRBV27 and TRBJ2-2; unclear D gene. The CDR3 totals 15 residues. V was shortened by 6 bases and J by 4 bases, with 15 bases between the two germline ends. Germline V gives CDR1 MNHEY, CDR2 SMNVEV (reference sequence). The CDR3 DNA sequence: TGTGCCAGCAGCCCCGGAAGAGGAGCCACCGGGGAGCTGTTTTTT. It encodes CASSPGRGATGELFF.

The chain joins TRBV20-1 to TRBJ2-1; D is perhaps TRBD2 (7 bases). The CDR3 extends over 17 amino acids. Looked up from germline, CDR1 is DFQATT and CDR2 is SNEGSKA (reference sequence). V gave up 3 bases and J gave up 6 bases, with 24 bases separating them. The CDR3, as DNA: TGCAGTGCTAGCGTAGGGGGGGGATCGGCCCGGGGCAATGAGCAGTTCTTC. The encoded protein is CSASVGGGSARGNEQFF.

This clonotype came up many times. Here the CDR3 DNA reads TGTGCCAGCAGTCCTAACTTCTCAGAGACCCAGTACTTC. It translates to CASSPNFSETQYF. V gene TRBV28 combines with J gene TRBJ2-5; D is uncertain. The V and J ends lost 5 bases and 4 bases respectively, with 11 bases between them. CDR1 and CDR2 from the germline V gene are MDHEN and SYDVKM. The CDR3 has 13 amino acids.

This clonotype was recorded many times. The chain uses TRBV20-1 and TRBJ2-3; TRBD2 agrees at 7 bases. The CDR3 is 12 amino acids. Germline CDR1 is DFQATT and CDR2 is SNEGSKA (reference sequence). Germline trimming cut 6 bases from V and 4 bases from J; bases unmatched to any gene: 4. The CDR3 coding sequence is TGCAGTGCCGTGGGGAGGGCAGATACGCAGTATTTT. Residues: CSAVGRADTQYF.